The 30 T cell receptor beta chains presented below share a single source sample, sequenced in a study of blood T cells in healthy people across ages. A sample-barcoded 5' primer and a J-beta primer mix were used in a second PCR of roughly 7 to 12 cycles. TCRdb called the 5' RACE reads again in MiXCR, with one record for every CDR3 protein. Of around 1,000,000 distinct CDR3 sequences listed, 20% to 25% are singletons. This sample was shared with a second study, whose subject was T cells of mothers and their children.

Specimen: blood. These receptors all come from a girl aged 2 to 9 in good health.

The chain recombines TRBV7-9 with TRBJ2-5, with a tentative D call TRBD2 (7 bases). Judging by the DNA end, TRBJ2-1 fits better; the J call may be wrong. The CDR3 loop spans 12 amino acids. Germline V gives CDR1 SEHNR, CDR2 FQNEAQ (reference sequence). CDR3 protein: CASSGGGREQFF. CDR3 bases: TGTGCCAGCAGCGGGGGGGGGCGTGAGCAGTTCTTC.

In its sample, this clonotype was seen a few times. The V and J genes are TRBV28 and TRBJ1-5, with D perhaps matching TRBD1 (6 bases). In germline, CDR1 is MDHEN, CDR2 SYDVKM. V dropped 7 bases and J dropped 0 bases, with 10 bases sitting between them. The CDR3 has 14 residues. As DNA, the CDR3 is TGTGCCAGCACCCCGGACAGTAGCAATCAGCCCCAGCATTTT. Translated, it gives CASTPDSSNQPQHF.

Comments on this clonotype: The conserved final phenylalanine or tryptophan is absent from the CDR3, which likely points to a read error. The chain has TRBV11-2 and TRBJ1-4, with a weak D call TRBD1 (6 bases). V was clipped by 5 bases and J by 9 bases, with 19 bases between them. Germline V gene sequence: CDR1 SGHAT, CDR2 FQNNGV. CDR3 length equals 15 residues. CDR3: CASSPRGIREKKLFY. The CDR3 nucleotides read TGTGCCAGCAGCCCCAGGGGAATCCGTGAGAAAAAACTGTTTTAT.

This clonotype was recorded a few times. V and J are TRBV5-1 and TRBJ2-5; possible D gene TRBD1, 6 bases. CDR3 length: 15 amino acids. The germline V and J ends were trimmed by 4 bases and 5 bases, with 18 bases remaining between them. The V gene's germline CDR1 is SGHRS and CDR2 YFSETQ. The CDR3 protein is CASSLEDSSRETQYF. DNA for the CDR3: TGCGCCAGCAGCCTCGAGGACAGCTCACGGGAGACCCAGTACTTC.

The chain employs TRBV12-5 and TRBJ2-3; no definite D call. From germline, CDR1 is LGHNT and CDR2 FRNRAP. The V end was cut by 3 bases, the J end by 0 bases, with 7 bases between. CDR3 length: 14 amino acids. The CDR3 loop reads CASGLLISTDTQYF. Written as DNA, the CDR3 is TGTGCTAGTGGTTTACTCATTAGCACAGATACGCAGTATTTT.

The chain recombines TRBV27 with TRBJ2-1, with 8 bases fitting TRBD2. This CDR3 spans 14 amino acids. CDR1 MNHEY and CDR2 SMNVEV come from the germline V gene (reference sequence). Trimming cost V 8 bases and J 6 bases; bases outside gene matches: 9. CDR3 region: CASGKREKSNEQFF. In DNA form, the CDR3 reads TGTGCCAGCGGTAAGCGGGAGAAAAGCAATGAGCAGTTCTTC.

The CDR3 loop is CSAKGMGTGELFF. CDR3 DNA sequence: TGCAGCGCCAAGGGGATGGGCACCGGGGAGCTGTTTTTT. The genes are TRBV29-1 and TRBJ2-2, with D perhaps TRBD1 (5 bases). Germline CDR1 SQVTM, CDR2 ANQGSEA. The CDR3 is 13 amino acids. Trimming took off 7 bases at V and 4 bases at J, with 13 bases between the two ends.

The chain recombines TRBV28 with TRBJ2-1, with TRBD2 matching over 7 bases. J was trimmed by 8 bases and V by 11 bases; bases with no gene match: 15. The CDR3 consists of 14 residues. Germline values: CDR1 MDHEN, CDR2 SYDVKM. CDR3: CALSSGGGGDEQFF. In nucleotides, the CDR3 is TGTGCCCTATCGTCGGGGGGTGGTGGGGATGAGCAGTTCTTC.

This clonotype was detected a few times. The chain joins TRBV10-2 to TRBJ2-1; 7 bases line up with TRBD2. The CDR3 is 15 residues long. CDR1 is WSHSY, CDR2 SAAADI, per germline. The V and J ends lost 3 bases and 8 bases, in that order; junction bases with no gene match: 10. CDR3 loop: CASSEGLAESDEQFF. The CDR3 DNA follows: TGCGCCAGCAGTGAAGGTCTAGCGGAAAGCGATGAGCAGTTCTTC.

This clonotype has more than one count but fewer than ten. J is TRBJ2-5 and V is TRBV20-1; tentatively, D is TRBD2 (5 bases). The end of the DNA fits TRBJ2-1 better, so the J call may be wrong. CDR3 length: 11 amino acids. Per the germline V gene, CDR1 is DFQATT and CDR2 is SNEGSKA (reference sequence). The CDR3 sequence: CSASWGAEQFF. In DNA, the CDR3 is TGCAGTGCTTCGTGGGGAGCTGAGCAGTTCTTC.

The chain combines TRBV28 with TRBJ2-5; 8 nucleotides line up with TRBD1. The J call may be wrong; the DNA end is better matched by TRBJ2-7. In germline, CDR1 is MDHEN, CDR2 SYDVKM. This CDR3 region has 14 residues. CDR3 DNA sequence: TGTGCCAGCAGCCCCAACAGGGGGACCTACGAGCAGTACTTC. It is translated as CASSPNRGTYEQYF.

This clonotype was counted only a few times. V gene TRBV29-1 combines with J gene TRBJ2-3; D may be TRBD2 (6 bases). Trimming removed 0 bases at V and 2 bases at J, with 21 bases between. CDR3 length: 18 residues. The germline gives CDR1 SQVTM, CDR2 ANQGSEA. The CDR3 here is CSVEDPAEGWSATDTQYF. The CDR3 coding sequence is TGCAGCGTTGAAGATCCCGCGGAGGGATGGAGTGCCACAGATACGCAGTATTTT.

V gene TRBV11-2 combines with J gene TRBJ2-4; 9 bases fit TRBD1. Per germline, CDR1 SGHAT and CDR2 FQNNGV. The V segment lost 4 bases and the J segment 6 bases; nucleotides outside the gene matches: 7. The CDR3 is 15 amino acids. The CDR3 DNA sequence: TGTGCCAGCAGCTCATCCGGGACAGGGCTAAACATTCAGTACTTC. Its translation: CASSSSGTGLNIQYF.

Only a few counts were recorded for this clonotype. Here the CDR3 reads CASSETAGGPEQFF. CDR3 coding DNA: TGTGCCAGCAGTGAAACGGCGGGGGGGCCAGAGCAGTTCTTC. V and J are TRBV2 and TRBJ2-1, with 9 bases fitting TRBD2. The length of the CDR3 is 14 residues. After removal of 2 bases from V and 10 bases from J, the junction contained 6 bases not matched to a gene. From germline, CDR1 is SNHLY and CDR2 FYNNEI. Supplemented by reference TRBV2 and TRBJ2-1, the full variable domain reads EPEVTQTPSHQVTQMGQEVILRCVPISNHLYFYWYRQILGQKVEFLVSFYNNEISEKSEIFDDQFSVERPDGSNFTLKIRSTKLEDSAMYFCASSETAGGPEQFFGPGTRLTVL.

This clonotype was observed a single time. The J gene is TRBJ2-7, the V gene TRBV6-6; D is tentatively TRBD1 or TRBD2 (5 bases each). V was shortened by 0 bases and J by 7 bases, with 10 bases between the two germline ends. The CDR3 runs to 13 residues. The germline gives CDR1 MNHNY, CDR2 SVGAGI (reference sequence). Here the CDR3 DNA reads TGTGCCAGCAGTTACTCGATCTGGGGGGAGCAGTACTTC. Its translation: CASSYSIWGEQYF.

CDR3 nucleotides: TGTGCCAGCAGTTTAACTGCAGGGGGTGTAGAGACCCAGTACTTC. This encodes CASSLTAGGVETQYF. The gene calls are TRBV12-3 or TRBV12-4 and TRBJ2-5; 7 nucleotides line up with TRBD1. The CDR3 is made up of 15 amino acids. V lost 2 bases and J lost 4; bases outside the gene matches: 7.

V is TRBV4-3 and J is TRBJ1-4; 8 bases are a match to TRBD1. The CDR3 is made up of 15 amino acids. In germline, CDR1 is LGHNA, CDR2 YSLEER. J gave up 1 base and V 6 bases, and 4 bases lay outside the gene matches. The CDR3 spells CASSTGTGTNEKLFF. The CDR3 DNA follows: TGCGCCAGCAGTACAGGGACAGGAACTAATGAAAAACTGTTTTTT.

The chain links TRBV29-1 to TRBJ2-1; the match to TRBD2 covers 10 bases. The last part of the DNA fits TRBJ2-5 better; the J call may be wrong. The CDR3 runs to 15 residues. Germline V CDR1 and CDR2: SQVTM, ANQGSEA. The CDR3 here is CSVELAGETQETQYF. The CDR3 coding sequence is TGCAGCGTTGAACTAGCGGGAGAAACGCAGGAGACCCAGTACTTC.

As regards this clonotype: A single base separates this from a much larger clone, so it may be a read error. The chain couples TRBV6-5 to TRBJ2-2; unclear D gene. CDR1 is MNHEY and CDR2 is SVGAGI in the germline V gene. The CDR3 extends over 14 amino acids. V lost 7 bases, J lost 0 bases, and 9 bases lay in between. The CDR3 bases are TGTGCCAGCAAAGTACAGCCGAACACCGGGGAGCTGTTTTTT. Translated: CASKVQPNTGELFF.

This clonotype was seen repeatedly, ten times or more. This chain connects TRBV7-9 to TRBJ2-3, with 9 bases lining up with TRBD2. Per the germline V gene, CDR1 is SEHNR and CDR2 is FQNEAQ (reference sequence). V shed 0 bases, J shed 0 bases, and the junction held 4 bases outside the gene matches. The CDR3 length is 17 residues. The CDR3 protein is CASSLAGSGRSTDTQYF. The CDR3 nucleotides are TGTGCCAGCAGCTTAGCCGGTAGCGGGAGAAGCACAGATACGCAGTATTTT.

The chain carries TRBV19 and TRBJ2-7, with D maybe TRBD2 (6 bases). Per the germline V gene, CDR1 is LNHDA and CDR2 is SQIVND (reference sequence). This CDR3 spans 15 amino acids. The V and J ends lost 2 bases and 3 bases respectively, with 14 bases between them. CDR3 in amino acids: CASSIMSRGFYEQYF. The CDR3 DNA sequence: TGTGCCAGTAGTATAATGAGCCGGGGGTTCTACGAGCAGTACTTC.

This clonotype was observed a few times. CDR3 protein: CASSFQTSGILEQYF. In DNA form, the CDR3 reads TGTGCCAGCAGTTTTCAGACTAGCGGGATTTTGGAGCAGTACTTC. V usage is TRBV28 and J usage is TRBJ2-1; 11 bases align to TRBD2. With the DNA end fitting TRBJ2-7 better, the J assignment may be wrong. The CDR3 spans 15 residues. Germline lookup yields CDR1 MDHEN and CDR2 SYDVKM.

Comment on this clonotype: An end of the junction does not agree with germline; a read error may underlie this. The gene calls are TRBV12-3 or TRBV12-4 and TRBJ2-1; TRBD1 is a possible D gene (6 bases). TRBJ2-7 matches the DNA end more closely, so the J call is doubtful. CDR3 size: 14 residues. The CDR3 loop reads CASSSQGYSHEQYF. The CDR3 DNA follows: TGTGCCAGCAGTTCTCAGGGGTACTCCCACGAGCAGTACTTC.

This clonotype was seen ten or more times. The CDR3 sequence: CASRDSGVGLFF. CDR3 bases: TGTGCCAGCAGGGACAGTGGAGTTGGCCTGTTTTTT. The V and J genes are TRBV6-4 and TRBJ1-4, with D maybe TRBD1 (6 bases). The CDR3 runs to 12 residues. CDR1 MRHNA and CDR2 SNTAGT come from the germline V gene. The ends were cut back, 6 bases at V and 14 bases at J, with 16 bases in the middle.

This clonotype has more than one count but fewer than ten. V usage is TRBV3-1 and J usage is TRBJ2-1; 7 bases align to TRBD2. The CDR3 runs 16 residues. V was clipped by 4 bases and J by 1 base; unmatched bases: 7. Germline V gene lookup returns CDR1 LGHDT and CDR2 YNNKEL (reference sequence). The DNA for the CDR3 is TGTGCCAGCAGCCGGGAGGGCGGGCCTTCCTACAATGAGCAGTTCTTC. Translation: CASSREGGPSYNEQFF.

The chain employs TRBV29-1 and TRBJ2-7, with D possibly being TRBD1 (5 bases). This CDR3 has 13 amino acids. V gave up 2 bases and J gave up 2 bases, with 10 bases separating them. Germline assignment: CDR1 SQVTM and CDR2 ANQGSEA. CDR3 nucleotides: TGCAGCGTTGAAAATAGGGGTACCTACGAGCAGTACTTC. The encoded protein is CSVENRGTYEQYF.

This clonotype was observed a handful of times. The V gene is TRBV12-3 or TRBV12-4, the J gene TRBJ1-1, with TRBD1 as a possible D gene (6 bases). The CDR3 spans 16 residues. V lost 1 base and J 3 bases, leaving 15 bases between the germline ends. The CDR3 loop is CASSLVGRGRHTEAFF. CDR3 bases: TGTGCCAGCAGTTTAGTGGGGCGGGGGCGCCACACTGAAGCTTTCTTT.

This clonotype showed up just a few times. The chain combines TRBV7-9 with TRBJ2-5; D is unclear. The CDR3 spans 14 residues. Germline V gene data show CDR1 as SEHNR and CDR2 as FQNEAQ (reference sequence). Trimming left V 0 bases short and J 5 bases short, with 10 bases between. CDR3: CASSLAGRLETQYF. In DNA, the CDR3 is TGTGCCAGCAGCTTAGCAGGCCGCCTGGAGACCCAGTACTTC.

This clonotype was observed a few times. The chain is built from TRBV27 and TRBJ2-5; D unclear. The CDR3 covers 15 residues. V was shortened by 8 bases and J by 2 bases, with 18 bases between the two germline ends. Germline V gives CDR1 MNHEY, CDR2 SMNVEV (reference sequence). CDR3 nucleotide sequence: TGTGCCAGCGGCAATAGCCTTGGCACACAAGAGACCCAGTACTTC. Its translation: CASGNSLGTQETQYF.

This chain connects TRBV2 to TRBJ2-6, with TRBD2 identical over 11 bases. V was pared by 4 bases and J by 1 base, with 12 bases of the junction left unmatched. The germline V gene has CDR1 SNHLY and CDR2 FYNNEI. The CDR3 extends over 20 amino acids. CDR3 in amino acids: CASSVRQGLAATSGANVLTF. CDR3 sequence (DNA): TGTGCCAGCAGTGTCCGGCAGGGACTAGCGGCAACGTCTGGGGCCAACGTCCTGACTTTC.